The 9 T cell receptor beta chains given below trace back to one sample, sequenced in a study of cytomegalovirus exposure and HLA in healthy donors. Using immunoSEQ multiplex PCR, the repertoire was profiled, and TCRdb retains in-frame clones only, with some absent. The repertoire holds almost 200,000 clones, with about 81% as singletons. The sample consisted of PBMCs. These receptor sequences come from a woman aged 30 to 39 in good health and CMV-seronegative.

V is TRBV6-1 and J is TRBJ2-7; D unclear. The V and J ends lost 3 bases and 5 bases respectively, with 8 bases between them. The V gene's germline CDR1 is MNHNS and CDR2 SASEGT. The CDR3 contains 12 residues. The CDR3 DNA reads TGTGCCAGCAGTGAGAGGCCCCACGAGCAGTACTTC. It codes for CASSERPHEQYF.

In its sample, this clone was seen a few times. V usage is TRBV27 and J usage is TRBJ1-5; tentatively, D is TRBD1 (6 bases). The V and J ends lost 5 bases and 7 bases respectively, with 15 bases between them. This CDR3 contains 14 residues. Germline CDR1 and CDR2: MNHEY and SMNVEV (reference sequence). The CDR3 region has the DNA TGTGCCAGCAGTGATTCCAGGGGAATCCAGCCCCAGCATTTT. Protein sequence: CASSDSRGIQPQHF.

About this clone itself: This CDR3 is also generated by other DNA sequences in the sample. The gene calls are TRBV5-1 and TRBJ1-2; D unclear. V was clipped by 0 bases and J by 3 bases, with 12 bases between them. The CDR3 is 15 residues long. Germline assignment: CDR1 SGHRS and CDR2 YFSETQ. CDR3 sequence reads: CASSLAVGRDYGYTF. The CDR3, as DNA: TGCGCCAGCAGCTTGGCTGTCGGCCGGGACTATGGCTACACCTTC. Together with reference TRBV5-1 and TRBJ1-2, the CDR3 gives the full variable domain: KAGVTQTPRYLIKTRGQQVTLSCSPISGHRSVSWYQQTPGQGLQFLFEYFSETQRNKGNFPGRFSGRQFSNSRSEMNVSTLELGDSALYLCASSLAVGRDYGYTFGSGTRLTVV.

The chain is built from TRBV28 and TRBJ1-1; D not certain. This CDR3 has 16 amino acids. V was clipped by 3 bases and J by 4 bases, with 18 bases between them. Germline assignment: CDR1 MDHEN and CDR2 SYDVKM. The CDR3 is CASSLWFGERGTEAFF. The CDR3 region has the DNA TGTGCCAGCAGTTTGTGGTTTGGGGAACGGGGCACTGAAGCTTTCTTT.

The chain joins TRBV10-1 to TRBJ2-3, with D unresolved. The CDR3 runs 11 residues. V was clipped by 4 bases and J by 4 bases, with 3 bases between them. Germline assignment: CDR1 WNHNN and CDR2 SYGVQD (reference sequence). CDR3 coding DNA: TGCGCCAGCAGTGCCGCAGATACGCAGTATTTT. Amino acids: CASSAADTQYF.

The chain recombines TRBV6-5 with TRBJ1-1; 7 nucleotides agree with TRBD1. The length of the CDR3 is 14 residues. CDR1 and CDR2 from the germline V gene are MNHEY and SVGAGI. Losses at the gene ends were 8 bases for V and 0 bases for J; bases not matched to a gene: 6. The chain's CDR3 is CASALQGVNTEAFF. CDR3 coding DNA: TGTGCCAGCGCCCTCCAGGGGGTGAACACTGAAGCTTTCTTT.

The chain is built from TRBV4-1 and TRBJ2-3; TRBD1 is a possible D gene (6 bases). Trimming removed 0 bases from V and 4 bases from J, with 14 bases in between. Germline V gene sequence: CDR1 MGHRA, CDR2 YSYEKL. The CDR3 contains 16 residues. The CDR3 region is CASSQDDRPGSDTQYF. The CDR3 DNA is TGCGCCAGCAGCCAAGACGACAGGCCGGGGTCAGATACGCAGTATTTT.

The gene calls are TRBV2 and TRBJ2-2; 10 bases agree with TRBD2. The germline CDR1 and CDR2 sequences are SNHLY and FYNNEI. V shed 8 bases, J shed 6 bases, and the junction held 9 bases outside the gene matches. CDR3 size: 15 residues. CDR3 loop: CASAKSSGGAGELFF. The CDR3 DNA sequence: TGTGCCAGCGCGAAGTCCAGCGGGGGGGCCGGGGAGCTGTTTTTT.

V gene TRBV9 combines with J gene TRBJ2-7; TRBD1 agrees at 7 bases. The CDR3 spans 15 residues. In germline, CDR1 is SGDLS, CDR2 YYNGEE. V dropped 4 bases and J dropped 3; count of bases not matched to a gene: 10. CDR3: CASSSRTGSNYEQYF. For the CDR3, the DNA is TGTGCCAGCAGCTCCCGGACAGGATCAAACTACGAGCAGTACTTC.